A selection of T cell receptor beta chains follows, all from one sample in a study of blood T cell repertoires in COVID-19. Data came from immunoSEQ multiplex PCR; TCRdb stores just in-frame clones and leaves some out. The table lists 95,000 to 120,000 clones, around 83% of them singletons. Sequenced material: peripheral blood. These receptors were obtained from a woman between 70 and 85 years old with acute or convalescent COVID-19. Each CDR3 is given with its conserved first and last residue. The D gene is left open where the match is weak. The listing skips clone size in some rows; elsewhere it reads once, few, many or a size class.

D gene: .; J gene: TRBJ1-2; clone size: .; V gene: TRBV3-1/TRBV3-2; CDR3 DNA: TGTGCCAGCAGCCCACGAGGAGGGGCTAACTATGGCTACACCTTC; CDR3 protein: CASSPRGGANYGYTF
D gene: TRBD2; J gene: TRBJ2-7; clone size: .; V gene: TRBV6-2/TRBV6-3; CDR3 DNA: TGTGCCAGCAGTTGGACCGGGACTAGCCTATACGAGCAGTACTTC; CDR3 protein: CASSWTGTSLYEQYF
D gene: .; J gene: TRBJ2-5; clone size: .; V gene: TRBV7-3; CDR3 DNA: TGTGCCAGCAGCTTGTTTCAGGGCCCCCAAGAGACCCAGTACTTC; CDR3 protein: CASSLFQGPQETQYF
D gene: TRBD1; J gene: TRBJ1-6; clone size: .; V gene: TRBV7-3; CDR3 DNA: TGTGCCAGCAGCTTAAGTCGGGACAGGGGATCACCCCTCCACTTT; CDR3 protein: CASSLSRDRGSPLHF
D gene: .; J gene: TRBJ1-1; clone size: .; V gene: TRBV5-1; CDR3 DNA: TGCGCCAGCAGCCCCGCGGCTGACAGGTCGGGTGAAGCTTTCTTT; CDR3 protein: CASSPAADRSGEAFF
D gene: TRBD1; J gene: TRBJ2-4; clone size: .; V gene: TRBV28; CDR3 DNA: TGTGCCAGCAGTTCTCCCGAGGGGACAGGGAGAACCAAAAACATTCAGTACTTC; CDR3 protein: CASSSPEGTGRTKNIQYF
D gene: .; J gene: TRBJ1-2; clone size: once; V gene: TRBV6-2/TRBV6-3; CDR3 DNA: TGTGCCAGCAGCGAAGGGCAGGGGCACTATGGCTACACCTTC; CDR3 protein: CASSEGQGHYGYTF
D gene: .; J gene: TRBJ1-1; clone size: .; V gene: TRBV7-2; CDR3 DNA: TGTGCCAGCAGCTCGGGAGGGAGAAGTAACACTGAAGCTTTCTTT; CDR3 protein: CASSSGGRSNTEAFF
D gene: .; J gene: TRBJ1-2; clone size: few; V gene: TRBV30; CDR3 DNA: TGTGCCTGGAGTGTACAGGTGAACTATGGCTACACCTTC; CDR3 protein: CAWSVQVNYGYTF
D gene: .; J gene: TRBJ1-5; clone size: .; V gene: TRBV6-6; CDR3 DNA: TGTGCCAGCAGTTACCCGACAGGATCCAATCAGCCCCAGCATTTT; CDR3 protein: CASSYPTGSNQPQHF
D gene: .; J gene: TRBJ1-6; clone size: few; V gene: TRBV28; CDR3 DNA: TGTGCCAGCAGTCTCAGGGTAGGCAATTCACCCCTCCACTTT; CDR3 protein: CASSLRVGNSPLHF
D gene: .; J gene: TRBJ1-4; clone size: few; V gene: TRBV28; CDR3 DNA: TGTGCCAGCAGCCGAGGGTGGTCAGGAAAACTGTTTTTT; CDR3 protein: CASSRGWSGKLFF
D gene: TRBD1; J gene: TRBJ1-5; clone size: few; V gene: TRBV10-1; CDR3 DNA: TGCGCCAGCCACCCTGACAGGGGGCGAAATCAGCCCCAGCATTTT; CDR3 protein: CASHPDRGRNQPQHF
D gene: .; J gene: TRBJ2-3; clone size: .; V gene: TRBV19; CDR3 DNA: TGTGCCAGTACTAAGAGGGGGGGCCGGTCAGATACGCAGTATTTT; CDR3 protein: CASTKRGGRSDTQYF
D gene: TRBD1; J gene: TRBJ2-7; clone size: .; V gene: TRBV4-1; CDR3 DNA: TGCGCCAGCAGCCTGGGACAGGGGTCCTCCTACGAGCAGTACTTC; CDR3 protein: CASSLGQGSSYEQYF
D gene: .; J gene: TRBJ1-4; clone size: .; V gene: TRBV7-3; CDR3 DNA: TGTGCCAGCTCCCAGGGCCCGGGCGCAAAACTGTTTTTT; CDR3 protein: CASSQGPGAKLFF
D gene: .; J gene: TRBJ2-7; clone size: .; V gene: TRBV6-2/TRBV6-3; CDR3 DNA: TGTGCCAGCAGTGCCCGAGGCCCCTACGAGCAGTACTTC; CDR3 protein: CASSARGPYEQYF
D gene: TRBD2; J gene: TRBJ2-1; clone size: .; V gene: TRBV7-3; CDR3 DNA: TGTGCCAGCAGCCCCGTCACTAGCGGGAGAAGAGAGCAGTTCTTC; CDR3 protein: CASSPVTSGRREQFF
D gene: .; J gene: TRBJ2-1; clone size: .; V gene: TRBV5-1; CDR3 DNA: TGCGCCAGCAGCCCTGACAGGAACAATGAGCAGTTCTTC; CDR3 protein: CASSPDRNNEQFF
D gene: .; J gene: TRBJ2-3; clone size: .; V gene: TRBV13; CDR3 DNA: TGTGCCAGCAGCTTACGGACAGGGACTATTAGCACAGATACGCAGTATTTT; CDR3 protein: CASSLRTGTISTDTQYF
D gene: .; J gene: TRBJ2-2; clone size: .; V gene: TRBV9; CDR3 DNA: TGTGCCAGCAGCGTACAGAACACCGGGGAGCTGTTTTTT; CDR3 protein: CASSVQNTGELFF
D gene: .; J gene: TRBJ2-1; clone size: .; V gene: TRBV19; CDR3 DNA: TGTGCCAGTAGTGGCTCCGCTGGCTCCTACAATGAGCAGTTCTTC; CDR3 protein: CASSGSAGSYNEQFF
D gene: TRBD1; J gene: TRBJ1-2; clone size: .; V gene: TRBV13; CDR3 DNA: TGTGCCAGCAGCCCCACAAAATGGGACAGGGCGAATGGCTACACCTTC; CDR3 protein: CASSPTKWDRANGYTF
D gene: .; J gene: TRBJ2-7; clone size: .; V gene: TRBV28; CDR3 DNA: TGTGCCAGCAGTCCCCGGGACTACGAGCAGTACTTC; CDR3 protein: CASSPRDYEQYF
D gene: .; J gene: TRBJ1-2; clone size: few; V gene: TRBV28; CDR3 DNA: TGTGCCAGCAGGGCGGGACACTATGGCTACACCTTC; CDR3 protein: CASRAGHYGYTF
D gene: TRBD2; J gene: TRBJ2-3; clone size: .; V gene: TRBV4-2; CDR3 DNA: TGTGCCAGCAGCCGAGGAGCGGCGGGAGGCCAATTATTAGGCACAGATACGCAGTATTTT; CDR3 protein: CASSRGAAGGQLLGTDTQYF
D gene: .; J gene: TRBJ2-2; clone size: .; V gene: TRBV7-8; CDR3 DNA: TGTGCCAGCAGCTTACGGGGGTCGGACACCGGGGAGCTGTTTTTT; CDR3 protein: CASSLRGSDTGELFF
D gene: TRBD1; J gene: TRBJ2-1; clone size: .; V gene: TRBV7-2; CDR3 DNA: TGTGCCAGCAGCTTCCGGACAGGGTCCAATGAGCAGTTCTTC; CDR3 protein: CASSFRTGSNEQFF
D gene: TRBD1; J gene: TRBJ2-7; clone size: .; V gene: TRBV19; CDR3 DNA: TGTGCCAGTGCTCCTAGTATAGGACAGGGGGACTACGAGCAGTACTTC; CDR3 protein: CASAPSIGQGDYEQYF
D gene: .; J gene: TRBJ1-5; clone size: .; V gene: TRBV7-2; CDR3 DNA: TGTGCCAGCAGCTTAATGGCAGGGAGGGGCCAGCCCCAGCATTTT; CDR3 protein: CASSLMAGRGQPQHF
D gene: .; J gene: TRBJ2-6; clone size: .; V gene: TRBV19; CDR3 DNA: TGTGCCAGTAGTATGAAAAGCACTGGGGCCAACGTCCTGACTTTC; CDR3 protein: CASSMKSTGANVLTF
D gene: TRBD1; J gene: TRBJ1-1; clone size: .; V gene: TRBV18; CDR3 DNA: TGTGCCAGCTCACCGGGACAGACGAACACTGAAGCTTTCTTT; CDR3 protein: CASSPGQTNTEAFF
D gene: TRBD2; J gene: TRBJ2-1; clone size: .; V gene: TRBV5-1; CDR3 DNA: TGCGCCAGCAGCTTGGGTATGGCGGGGGGAGCTGGAAGTGAGCAGTTCTTC; CDR3 protein: CASSLGMAGGAGSEQFF
D gene: .; J gene: TRBJ2-7; clone size: many; V gene: TRBV6-1; CDR3 DNA: TGTGCCAGCAGTGACCAACAGGGATACGAGCAGTACTTC; CDR3 protein: CASSDQQGYEQYF
D gene: .; J gene: TRBJ1-5; clone size: few; V gene: TRBV6-6; CDR3 DNA: TGTGCCAGCAGTCCGGGGATGACCCAGCCCCAGCATTTT; CDR3 protein: CASSPGMTQPQHF
D gene: TRBD2; J gene: TRBJ2-1; clone size: .; V gene: TRBV14; CDR3 DNA: TGTGCCAGCAGCCAAGTTTCCGGGGGGGAAAGGGAGCAGTTCTTC; CDR3 protein: CASSQVSGGEREQFF
D gene: TRBD1; J gene: TRBJ1-4; clone size: .; V gene: TRBV10-3; CDR3 DNA: TGTGCCATCAGCCTCGGACAGGGGGCGGGTGAAAAACTGTTTTTT; CDR3 protein: CAISLGQGAGEKLFF
D gene: .; J gene: TRBJ2-2; clone size: .; V gene: TRBV7-9; CDR3 DNA: TGTGCCAGCAGCTCCTTATCGAACACCGGGGAGCTGTTTTTT; CDR3 protein: CASSSLSNTGELFF
D gene: .; J gene: TRBJ1-5; clone size: .; V gene: TRBV5-6; CDR3 DNA: TGTGCCAGCAGCTTGGGGGCAGGCCCTACACCTAGCAATCAGCCCCAGCATTTT; CDR3 protein: CASSLGAGPTPSNQPQHF
D gene: .; J gene: TRBJ1-2; clone size: .; V gene: TRBV6-6; CDR3 DNA: TGTGCCAGCATGAGAGGAGGGGATGGCTACACCTTC; CDR3 protein: CASMRGGDGYTF
D gene: .; J gene: TRBJ2-3; clone size: few; V gene: TRBV13; CDR3 DNA: TGTGCCAGCAGCCACCCTACAGGGATTGATGGCACAGATACGCAGTATTTT; CDR3 protein: CASSHPTGIDGTDTQYF
D gene: .; J gene: TRBJ1-6; clone size: .; V gene: TRBV5-1; CDR3 DNA: TGCGCCAGCAGCTTGGCGGCAGGGGAATATAATTCACCCCTCCACTTT; CDR3 protein: CASSLAAGEYNSPLHF
D gene: TRBD1; J gene: TRBJ2-5; clone size: once; V gene: TRBV18; CDR3 DNA: TGTGCCAGCTCACCTTGGACAGGGGAAGAGACCCAGTACTTC; CDR3 protein: CASSPWTGEETQYF
D gene: .; J gene: TRBJ1-1; clone size: .; V gene: TRBV6-1; CDR3 DNA: TGTGCCAGCAGTGAGGGACAGAACACTGAAGCTTTCTTT; CDR3 protein: CASSEGQNTEAFF
D gene: TRBD2; J gene: TRBJ2-7; clone size: .; V gene: TRBV5-1; CDR3 DNA: TGCGCCAGCAATCTAGCGGGAACCTACGAGCAGTACTTC; CDR3 protein: CASNLAGTYEQYF
D gene: .; J gene: TRBJ1-1; clone size: .; V gene: TRBV5-6; CDR3 DNA: TGTGCCAGCAGGGGAGGTAGGGCCATCGAAGCTTTCTTT; CDR3 protein: CASRGGRAIEAFF
D gene: TRBD2; J gene: TRBJ2-3; clone size: .; V gene: TRBV6-6; CDR3 DNA: TGTGGATCCATAGCGGGAGTTCGCACAGATACGCAGTATTTT; CDR3 protein: CGSIAGVRTDTQYF
D gene: .; J gene: TRBJ1-1; clone size: .; V gene: TRBV5-1; CDR3 DNA: TGCGCCAGCAGCCACCCATTAGTGAACACTGAAGCTTTCTTT; CDR3 protein: CASSHPLVNTEAFF
D gene: .; J gene: TRBJ1-5; clone size: once; V gene: TRBV6-1; CDR3 DNA: TGTGCCAGCAGTGACACGGGTGGCGGGTGGCAGCCCCAGCATTTT; CDR3 protein: CASSDTGGGWQPQHF
D gene: TRBD2; J gene: TRBJ2-3; clone size: .; V gene: TRBV10-1; CDR3 DNA: TGCGCCAGCACCTCCGGGGGGGGTTACACAGATACGCAGTATTTT; CDR3 protein: CASTSGGGYTDTQYF
D gene: .; J gene: TRBJ2-1; clone size: .; V gene: TRBV4-1; CDR3 DNA: TGCGCCAGCACCTCAGGGCTTGCCTACAATGAGCAGTTCTTC; CDR3 protein: CASTSGLAYNEQFF
D gene: .; J gene: TRBJ2-6; clone size: .; V gene: TRBV29-1; CDR3 DNA: TGCAGCGTTCTAACAGGCTCTGGGGCCAACGTCCTGACTTTC; CDR3 protein: CSVLTGSGANVLTF
D gene: TRBD2; J gene: TRBJ2-5; clone size: once; V gene: TRBV7-8; CDR3 DNA: TGTGCCAGCAGCTTAAGCTCCGCGGGAGCAGAGACCCAGTACTTC; CDR3 protein: CASSLSSAGAETQYF
D gene: TRBD2; J gene: TRBJ2-7; clone size: .; V gene: TRBV11-2; CDR3 DNA: TGTGCCAGCAGCTTAGTTGCGGGAGGGCCATACGAGCAGTACTTC; CDR3 protein: CASSLVAGGPYEQYF
D gene: TRBD1; J gene: TRBJ1-1; clone size: .; V gene: TRBV5-1; CDR3 DNA: TGCGCCAGCAGCTTAATCGTTACAGGGGCGAACACTGAAGCTTTCTTT; CDR3 protein: CASSLIVTGANTEAFF
D gene: .; J gene: TRBJ1-6; clone size: .; V gene: TRBV19; CDR3 DNA: TGTGCCAGCCGGAGGGACCCCCTTAACTATAATTCACCCCTCCACTTT; CDR3 protein: CASRRDPLNYNSPLHF
D gene: .; J gene: TRBJ1-6; clone size: .; V gene: TRBV7-2; CDR3 DNA: TGTGCCAGCAGCTTAGATCAGGGTCGGAATTCACCCCTCCACTTT; CDR3 protein: CASSLDQGRNSPLHF
D gene: .; J gene: TRBJ2-2; clone size: .; V gene: TRBV7-3; CDR3 DNA: TGTGCCAGCAGCCCATCTTCGGCGGGCGGGGAGCTGTTTTTT; CDR3 protein: CASSPSSAGGELFF
D gene: .; J gene: TRBJ1-2; clone size: .; V gene: TRBV20-1; CDR3 DNA: TGCAGTGCTCGCGGGCAGTTTAACACCTTC; CDR3 protein: CSARGQFNTF
D gene: TRBD2; J gene: TRBJ2-1; clone size: once; V gene: TRBV6-4; CDR3 DNA: TGTGCCAGCAGTCAAACCGGGACTAGTTACTTCTTC; CDR3 protein: CASSQTGTSYFF